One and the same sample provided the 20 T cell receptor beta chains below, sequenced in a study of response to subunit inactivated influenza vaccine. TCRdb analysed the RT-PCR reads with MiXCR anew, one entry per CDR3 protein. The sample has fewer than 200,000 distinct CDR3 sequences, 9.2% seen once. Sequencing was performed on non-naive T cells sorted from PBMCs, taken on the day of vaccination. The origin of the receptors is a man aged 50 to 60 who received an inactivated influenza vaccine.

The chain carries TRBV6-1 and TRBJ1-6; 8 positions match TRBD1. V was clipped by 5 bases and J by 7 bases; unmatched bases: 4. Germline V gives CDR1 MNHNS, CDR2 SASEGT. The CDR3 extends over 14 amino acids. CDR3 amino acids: CASSQRDRNSPLHF. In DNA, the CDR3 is TGTGCCAGCAGTCAACGGGACAGGAATTCACCCCTCCACTTT.

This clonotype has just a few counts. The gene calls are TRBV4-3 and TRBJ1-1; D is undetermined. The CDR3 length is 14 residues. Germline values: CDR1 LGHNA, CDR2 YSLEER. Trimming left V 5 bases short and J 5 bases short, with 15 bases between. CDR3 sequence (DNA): TGCGCCAGCAGCGCTCCGGGGAGGCGGACTGAAGCTTTCTTT. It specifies CASSAPGRRTEAFF.

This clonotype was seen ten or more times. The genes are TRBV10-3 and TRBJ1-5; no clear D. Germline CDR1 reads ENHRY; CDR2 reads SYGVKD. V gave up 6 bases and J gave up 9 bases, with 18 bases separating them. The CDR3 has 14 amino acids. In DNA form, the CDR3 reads TGTGCCATCAGCTTAGACCCAATAGTAGGGCCCCAGCATTTT. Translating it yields CAISLDPIVGPQHF.

Here the CDR3 reads CASSLSTNILYNEQFF. CDR3 DNA: TGTGCCAGCAGTTTATCGACTAACATCCTTTACAATGAGCAGTTCTTC. The V call is TRBV27, the J call TRBJ2-1; tentatively, D is TRBD2 (5 bases). Germline lookup yields CDR1 MNHEY and CDR2 SMNVEV (reference sequence). V was pared by 0 bases and J by 4 bases, with 13 bases between. This CDR3 has 16 amino acids.

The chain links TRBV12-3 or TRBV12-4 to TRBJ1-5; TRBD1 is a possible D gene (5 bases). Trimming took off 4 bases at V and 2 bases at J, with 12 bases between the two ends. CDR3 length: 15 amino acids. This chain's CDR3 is CASSYGDGRNQPQHF. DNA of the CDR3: TGTGCCAGCAGTTATGGGGACGGCCGCAATCAGCCCCAGCATTTT.

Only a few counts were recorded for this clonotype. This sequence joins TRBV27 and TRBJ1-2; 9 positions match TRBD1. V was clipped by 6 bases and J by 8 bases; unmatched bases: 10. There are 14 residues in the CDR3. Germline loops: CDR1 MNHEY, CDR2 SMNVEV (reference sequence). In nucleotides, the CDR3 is TGTGCCAGCAGCCCGGCCGGGACAGGGTGGGGCTACACCTTC. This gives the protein CASSPAGTGWGYTF.

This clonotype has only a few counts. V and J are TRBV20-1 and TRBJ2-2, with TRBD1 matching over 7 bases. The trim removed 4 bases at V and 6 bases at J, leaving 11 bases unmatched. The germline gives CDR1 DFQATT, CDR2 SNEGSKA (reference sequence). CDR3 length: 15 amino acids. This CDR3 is CSATRQGSRPGELFF. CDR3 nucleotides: TGCAGTGCTACTAGACAGGGAAGTCGGCCCGGGGAGCTGTTTTTT.

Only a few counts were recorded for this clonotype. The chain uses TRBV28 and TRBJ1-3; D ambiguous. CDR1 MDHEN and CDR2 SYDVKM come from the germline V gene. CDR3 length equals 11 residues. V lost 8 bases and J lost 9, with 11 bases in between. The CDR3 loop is CASGERSTIYF. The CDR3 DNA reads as TGTGCCAGCGGCGAGCGTAGCACCATATATTTT.

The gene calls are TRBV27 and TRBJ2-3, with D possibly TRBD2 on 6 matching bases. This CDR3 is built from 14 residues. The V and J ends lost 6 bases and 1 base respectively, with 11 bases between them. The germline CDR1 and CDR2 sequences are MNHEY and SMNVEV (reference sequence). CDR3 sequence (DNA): TGTGCCAGCAGACGGGGGTACGGCACAGATACGCAGTATTTT. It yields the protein CASRRGYGTDTQYF.

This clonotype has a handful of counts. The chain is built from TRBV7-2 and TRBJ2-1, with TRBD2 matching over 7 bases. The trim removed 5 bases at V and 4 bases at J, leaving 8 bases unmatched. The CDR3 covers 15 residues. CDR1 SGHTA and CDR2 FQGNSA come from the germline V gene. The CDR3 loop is CASSDGRTLYNEQFF. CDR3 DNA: TGTGCCAGCAGCGACGGGAGGACACTTTACAATGAGCAGTTCTTC. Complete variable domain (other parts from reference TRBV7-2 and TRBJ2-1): GAGVSQSPSNKVTEKGKDVELRCDPISGHTALYWYRQSLGQGLEFLIYFQGNSAPDKSGLPSDRFSAERTGGSVSTLTIQRTQQEDSAVYLCASSDGRTLYNEQFFGPGTRLTVL.

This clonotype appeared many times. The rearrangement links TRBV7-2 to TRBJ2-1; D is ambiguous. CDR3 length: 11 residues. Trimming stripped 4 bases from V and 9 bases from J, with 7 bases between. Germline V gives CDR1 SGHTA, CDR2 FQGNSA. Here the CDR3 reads CASSSLREQFF. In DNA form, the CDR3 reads TGTGCCAGCAGCTCCTTACGTGAGCAGTTCTTC.

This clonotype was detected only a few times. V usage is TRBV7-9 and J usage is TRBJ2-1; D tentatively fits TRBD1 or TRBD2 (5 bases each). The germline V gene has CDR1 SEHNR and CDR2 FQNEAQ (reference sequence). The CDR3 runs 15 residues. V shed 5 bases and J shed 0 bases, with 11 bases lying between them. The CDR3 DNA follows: TGTGCCAGCAGCCCCCGGGGCACCTCCTACAATGAGCAGTTCTTC. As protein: CASSPRGTSYNEQFF.

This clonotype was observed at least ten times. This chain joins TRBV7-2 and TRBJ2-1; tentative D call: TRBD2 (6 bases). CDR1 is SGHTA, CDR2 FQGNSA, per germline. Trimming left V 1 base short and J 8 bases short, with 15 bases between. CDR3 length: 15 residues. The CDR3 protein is CASSLGDGGLYEQFF. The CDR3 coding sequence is TGTGCCAGCAGCTTAGGGGACGGGGGTTTATATGAGCAGTTCTTC. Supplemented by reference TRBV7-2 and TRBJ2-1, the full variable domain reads GAGVSQSPSNKVTEKGKDVELRCDPISGHTALYWYRQSLGQGLEFLIYFQGNSAPDKSGLPSDRFSAERTGGSVSTLTIQRTQQEDSAVYLCASSLGDGGLYEQFFGPGTRLTVL.

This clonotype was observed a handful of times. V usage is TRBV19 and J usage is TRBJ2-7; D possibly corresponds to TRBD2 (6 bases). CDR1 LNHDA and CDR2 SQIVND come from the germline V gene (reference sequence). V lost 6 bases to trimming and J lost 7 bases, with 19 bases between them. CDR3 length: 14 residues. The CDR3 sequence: CASRPRGSGGEQYF. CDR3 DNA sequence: TGTGCCAGTAGACCCCGAGGTAGCGGAGGGGAGCAGTACTTC.

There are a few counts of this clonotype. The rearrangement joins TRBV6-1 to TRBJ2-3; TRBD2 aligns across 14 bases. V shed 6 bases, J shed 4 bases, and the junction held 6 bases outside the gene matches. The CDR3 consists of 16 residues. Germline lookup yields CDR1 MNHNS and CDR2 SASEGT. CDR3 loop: CASSRLAGGSPDTQYF. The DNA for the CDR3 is TGTGCCAGCAGCCGACTAGCGGGGGGGAGCCCAGATACGCAGTATTTT.

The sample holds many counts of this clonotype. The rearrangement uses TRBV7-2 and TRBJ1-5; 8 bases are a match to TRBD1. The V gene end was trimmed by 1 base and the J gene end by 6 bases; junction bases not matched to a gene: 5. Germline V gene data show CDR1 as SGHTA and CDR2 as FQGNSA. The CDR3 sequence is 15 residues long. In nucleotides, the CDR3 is TGTGCCAGCAGCTTAGAACGCGGGACAGGTCAGCCCCAGCATTTT. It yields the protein CASSLERGTGQPQHF.

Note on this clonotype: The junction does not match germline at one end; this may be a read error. Written as DNA, the CDR3 is TGCAGTGCCAGAGGGGAGTACTCCTACGAGCAGTACTTC. Its translation: CSARGEYSYEQYF. J is TRBJ2-7 and V is TRBV20-1; D is possibly TRBD1 or TRBD2 (5 bases each). CDR3 length: 13 amino acids. Germline loops: CDR1 DFQATT, CDR2 SNEGSKA (reference sequence).

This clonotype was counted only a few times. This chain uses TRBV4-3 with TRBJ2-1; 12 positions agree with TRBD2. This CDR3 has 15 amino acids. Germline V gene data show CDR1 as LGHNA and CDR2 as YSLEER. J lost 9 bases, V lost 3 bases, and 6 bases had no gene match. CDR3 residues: CASSHETSGRGEQFF. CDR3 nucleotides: TGCGCCAGCAGCCACGAGACTAGCGGGAGAGGTGAGCAGTTCTTC.

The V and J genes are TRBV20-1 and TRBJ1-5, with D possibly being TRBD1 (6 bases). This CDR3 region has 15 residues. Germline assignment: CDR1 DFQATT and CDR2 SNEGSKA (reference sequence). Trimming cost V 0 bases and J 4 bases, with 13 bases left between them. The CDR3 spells CSARETGGRNQPQHF. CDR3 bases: TGCAGTGCTAGAGAGACAGGAGGGCGGAATCAGCCCCAGCATTTT.

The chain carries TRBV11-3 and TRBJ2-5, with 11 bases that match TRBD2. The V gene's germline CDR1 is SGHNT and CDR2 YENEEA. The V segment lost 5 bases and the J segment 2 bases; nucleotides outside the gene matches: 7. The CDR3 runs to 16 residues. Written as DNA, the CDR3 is TGTGCCAGCAGCCTCCGGACTAGCGGGTTTCAAGAGACCCAGTACTTC. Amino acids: CASSLRTSGFQETQYF.